These 24 T cell receptor beta chains were sequenced from one sample in a study of cytomegalovirus exposure and HLA in healthy donors. Researchers ran the PCR with 60 Vbeta and 13 Jbeta primers. Some clones are missing from TCRdb's copy, which holds only in-frame ones; the method was immunoSEQ multiplex PCR. Of some 140,000 clones in the sample, under 80% were seen once. Sequenced material: PBMCs. These receptors were obtained from a woman between 50 and 59 years old in good health and CMV-seropositive.

The chain employs TRBV6-4 and TRBJ2-2; TRBD2 matches 15 bases. V dropped 5 bases and J dropped 1; count of bases not matched to a gene: 8. Germline-derived CDR1 and CDR2 are MRHNA and SNTAGT. This CDR3 comprises 19 residues. The CDR3: CASSSRGLAGGRNTGELFF. CDR3 in DNA: TGTGCCAGCAGTAGCCGGGGACTAGCGGGGGGCCGGAACACCGGGGAGCTGTTTTTT.

The V and J genes are TRBV2 and TRBJ2-5; 11 bases line up with TRBD1. The germline V gene encodes CDR1 SNHLY and CDR2 FYNNEI. Trimming removed 6 bases from V and 5 bases from J; junction bases left unmatched: 11. There are 16 residues in the CDR3. Written as DNA, the CDR3 is TGTGCCAGCAGGGTATTTCGGACAGGGGGCCTCGAGACCCAGTACTTC. Translated: CASRVFRTGGLETQYF.

The CDR3 loop reads CASMAKDRGLSYNEQFF. The CDR3 DNA reads TGTGCCAGCATGGCCAAGGACAGGGGGCTTTCCTACAATGAGCAGTTCTTC. The rearrangement joins TRBV25-1 to TRBJ2-1; 11 bases fit TRBD1. The CDR3 length is 17 residues. Germline V gene data show CDR1 as MGHDK and CDR2 as SYGVNS. Unmatched junction bases numbered 9, after V lost 7 bases and J lost 1 base.

This rearrangement joins TRBV5-1 to TRBJ2-3; 10 bases fit TRBD2. Germline assignment: CDR1 SGHRS and CDR2 YFSETQ. The length of the CDR3 is 14 residues. After removal of 4 bases from V and 4 bases from J, the junction contained 3 bases not matched to a gene. The CDR3 sequence is CASSSGGAPDTQYF. CDR3 DNA sequence: TGCGCCAGCAGCAGCGGGGGGGCCCCAGATACGCAGTATTTT.

CDR3 nucleotide sequence: TGTGCCAGCAGCCACGCAGCCAGGGGCTCTGAAGCTTTCTTT. It encodes CASSHAARGSEAFF. The J gene is TRBJ1-1, the V gene TRBV5-8; D possibly corresponds to TRBD1 (6 bases). The CDR3 has 14 residues. V gave up 4 bases and J gave up 6 bases, with 16 bases separating them. CDR1 SGHTS and CDR2 YDEGEE come from the germline V gene.

The CDR3 protein is CASITSGDYEQYF. In nucleotides, the CDR3 is TGTGCCAGCATTACTAGCGGGGATTACGAGCAGTACTTC. The rearrangement joins TRBV2 to TRBJ2-7, with 10 bases lining up with TRBD2. Germline CDR1 reads SNHLY; CDR2 reads FYNNEI. V dropped 7 bases and J dropped 4; count of bases not matched to a gene: 4. The CDR3 is 13 residues long.

This chain connects TRBV30 to TRBJ1-5; D is unresolved. This CDR3 comprises 13 residues. Trimming removed 0 bases from V and 7 bases from J, with 10 bases in between. The germline V gene has CDR1 GTSNPN and CDR2 SVGIG (reference sequence). The CDR3 DNA sequence: TGTGCCTGGAGTGTAACGGGATGGCAGCCCCAGCATTTT. Encoded protein: CAWSVTGWQPQHF.

This clone was seen just once. This rearrangement joins TRBV25-1 to TRBJ1-1; the D gene is possibly TRBD1 (5 bases). Germline CDR1 MGHDK, CDR2 SYGVNS. The CDR3 totals 12 residues. V was pared by 6 bases and J by 7 bases, with 12 bases between. The CDR3 DNA follows: TGTGCCAGCAGCAGTTGGGACTTTGAAGCTTTCTTT. Translating it yields CASSSWDFEAFF.

V usage is TRBV11-2 and J usage is TRBJ2-1, with 7 bases that match TRBD1. Germline loops: CDR1 SGHAT, CDR2 FQNNGV. The CDR3 is made up of 17 amino acids. V trimming: 2 bases; J trimming: 2 bases; junction bases outside the gene matches: 9. The CDR3 DNA follows: TGTGCCAGCAGCTTAACTGTCCGACAGGGTCCCTACAATGAGCAGTTCTTC. The encoded protein is CASSLTVRQGPYNEQFF.

The chain employs TRBV6-6 and TRBJ2-7, with 10 bases identical to TRBD1. V shed 6 bases and J 4 bases; nucleotides not matched to a gene: 12. This CDR3 spans 16 amino acids. The germline gives CDR1 MNHNY, CDR2 SVGAGI (reference sequence). CDR3 region: CASRITSGTGVYEQYF. The DNA for the CDR3 is TGTGCCAGCAGAATAACTTCCGGGACAGGGGTTTACGAGCAGTACTTC.

This clone was counted between two and nine times. This chain uses TRBV7-8 with TRBJ2-5; TRBD2 matches at 10 bases. This CDR3 comprises 16 residues. Germline V gene lookup returns CDR1 SGHVS and CDR2 FQNEAQ. The V and J ends lost 2 bases and 5 bases, in that order; junction bases with no gene match: 8. The CDR3 nucleotides are TGTGCCAGCAGCTTATTTTTTAGCGGGGGGCTGGAGACCCAGTACTTC. This codes for CASSLFFSGGLETQYF.

The rearrangement joins TRBV19 to TRBJ1-6, with TRBD1 identical over 10 bases. Trimming removed 7 bases from V and 10 bases from J; junction bases left unmatched: 7. The CDR3 is made up of 14 amino acids. Germline assignment: CDR1 LNHDA and CDR2 SQIVND (reference sequence). The CDR3 DNA sequence: TGTGCCAGTAAAGGGGACAGGGGAGGGTCACCCCTCCACTTT. It yields the protein CASKGDRGGSPLHF.

The chain links TRBV28 to TRBJ2-7; 8 bases fit TRBD1. J gave up 2 bases and V 7 bases, and 10 bases lay outside the gene matches. The CDR3 extends over 15 amino acids. CDR1 MDHEN and CDR2 SYDVKM come from the germline V gene. The CDR3 DNA reads as TGTGCCAGCACTCGTGGGGACAGGTTAGCCTACGAGCAGTACTTC. This sequence encodes CASTRGDRLAYEQYF.

The J gene is TRBJ2-3, the V gene TRBV12-5, with 7 bases lining up with TRBD2. The CDR3 runs to 15 residues. V shed 1 base, J shed 0 bases, and the junction held 1 base outside the gene matches. Germline V gene lookup returns CDR1 LGHNT and CDR2 FRNRAP. The CDR3 region is CASGLDGGSTDTQYF. The DNA of the CDR3 is TGTGCTAGTGGTTTGGACGGGGGGAGCACAGATACGCAGTATTTT.

This sequence joins TRBV19 and TRBJ2-5; 11 bases match TRBD1. CDR3 length: 13 amino acids. Unmatched junction bases numbered 1, after V lost 8 bases and J lost 2 bases. CDR1 is LNHDA, CDR2 SQIVND, per germline (reference sequence). This CDR3 is CASGQGAQETQYF. The CDR3 region has the DNA TGTGCCAGTGGACAGGGGGCACAAGAGACCCAGTACTTC.

V and J are TRBV5-6 and TRBJ2-5, with unresolved D. The end of the DNA aligns better with TRBJ2-7, so the J call may be wrong. The length of the CDR3 is 14 residues. Germline V gene data show CDR1 as SGHDT and CDR2 as YYEEEE. The CDR3 region has the DNA TGTGCCAGCAGCTTGTATACGATACGAGGCGAGCAGTACTTC. It is translated as CASSLYTIRGEQYF.

In DNA, the CDR3 is TGTGCCAGCAGCCTTAATGCAGGGGGCACAAATTCACCCCTCCACTTT. It is translated as CASSLNAGGTNSPLHF. V usage is TRBV7-2 and J usage is TRBJ1-6, with 8 bases that match TRBD1. Per germline, CDR1 SGHTA and CDR2 FQGNSA. V lost 5 bases, J lost 7 bases, and 10 bases stayed unmatched. The CDR3 has 16 residues.

This clone was counted only a few times. V usage is TRBV11-2 and J usage is TRBJ2-7, with D tentatively TRBD2 (5 bases). V shed 5 bases and J shed 0 bases, with 14 bases lying between them. Germline V gene sequence: CDR1 SGHAT, CDR2 FQNNGV. The CDR3 spans 15 residues. In nucleotides, the CDR3 is TGTGCCAGCAGCCTACTCGGCGGGTCCTCCTACGAGCAGTACTTC. This encodes CASSLLGGSSYEQYF.

The J gene is TRBJ1-4, the V gene TRBV6-5; TRBD1 agrees at 8 bases. Trimming took 6 bases from V and 10 from J; bases not matched to a gene: 10. The length of the CDR3 is 14 residues. Germline V CDR1 and CDR2: MNHEY, SVGAGI. CDR3 protein: CASSLDRVTGKLFF. The DNA of the CDR3 is TGTGCCAGCAGCTTGGACAGGGTAACCGGAAAACTGTTTTTT.

The chain links TRBV2 to TRBJ2-3; possible D gene TRBD1, 8 bases. The length of the CDR3 is 16 residues. Trimming removed 8 bases at V and 0 bases at J, with 18 bases between. Germline V gene data show CDR1 as SNHLY and CDR2 as FYNNEI. The CDR3 DNA reads TGTGCCAGCCCACCACGGGGGGACAGGAGCACAGATACGCAGTATTTT. Amino acids: CASPPRGDRSTDTQYF.

The chain carries TRBV14 and TRBJ2-7; D might be TRBD2 (6 bases). From germline, CDR1 is SGHDN and CDR2 FVKESK. The V end lost 3 bases, the J end lost 6 bases, and 18 bases lay between the germline ends. This CDR3 contains 15 residues. CDR3 amino acids: CASSHGGGIEGEQYF. As DNA, the CDR3 is TGTGCCAGCAGCCACGGTGGGGGGATTGAGGGCGAGCAGTACTTC.

The V call is TRBV28, the J call TRBJ2-7; D gene unclear. The germline gives CDR1 MDHEN, CDR2 SYDVKM. V was shortened by 6 bases and J by 4 bases, with 7 bases between the two germline ends. The CDR3 has 11 residues. DNA of the CDR3: TGTGCCAGCAGCTCTCCGTACGAGCAGTACTTC. Translating it yields CASSSPYEQYF.

This sequence joins TRBV29-1 and TRBJ2-7; 7 bases agree with TRBD1. Germline CDR1 and CDR2: SQVTM and ANQGSEA. Trimming at V came to 0 bases and at J to 6 bases, leaving 8 bases not matched to a gene. The CDR3 totals 14 residues. CDR3 sequence (DNA): TGCAGCGTTGAAGATCATAGAGGGGGCTTCGAGCAGTACTTC. It codes for CSVEDHRGGFEQYF.

The chain has TRBV7-3 and TRBJ1-6; D is ambiguous. This CDR3 has 14 amino acids. The V gene's germline CDR1 is SGHTA and CDR2 FQGTGA. V lost 0 bases and J 8 bases, leaving 8 bases between the germline ends. DNA for the CDR3: TGTGCCAGCAGCTTAACGGCCGGGTATTCACCCCTCCACTTT. Amino acids: CASSLTAGYSPLHF.